This T cell receptor (beta chain) was documented in a study of T cell clonotyping in hematopoietic cell transplantation. This clone occurred a few times. This table comes from immunoSEQ multiplex PCR, and its TCRdb copy is limited to in-frame clones, with some not included. The repertoire holds over 8,500 clones, with around 45% as singletons. Germline V gene data show CDR1 as SQVTM and CDR2 as ANQGSEA. V lost 1 base, J lost 3 bases, and 12 bases lay in between. CDR3 length: 14 amino acids. The chain combines TRBV29-1 with TRBJ2-5, with a possible D match to TRBD2 (5 bases). Sample: PBMCs, taken 30 days after allogeneic stem cell transplant. The clonotype originates from a male patient aged 50 to 59 who had an allogeneic stem cell transplant from an unrelated donor, so the T cells may come from the graft donor. Some clones in this sample may be carry-over from other donors' samples. CDR3 bases: TGCAGCGTTGAAGTGGGTCTAGCAGAAGAGACCCAGTACTTC. Its translation is CSVEVGLAEETQYF.